Below, one T cell receptor beta chain is given with its context. This record comes from a study of shared clonotypes between healthy human individuals. Only in-frame clones appear in the TCRdb table, and some are missing; sequencing was by immunoSEQ multiplex PCR. The sample includes approximately 100,000 clones, under 70% of them seen just once. The CDR3 spans 15 residues. V dropped 2 bases and J dropped 5 bases, with 15 bases sitting between them. Germline V gene data show CDR1 as MNHEY and CDR2 as SVGAGI. This rearrangement joins TRBV6-5 to TRBJ2-5; D is unresolved. The sequence came from a woman aged 25-40 years in good health. Sequencing input: memory CD8+ T cells sorted from blood. Subset: CD45RO+ cells pooled with CCR7-negative TemRA cells. The CDR3 spells CASSYARVKSETQYF. CDR3 DNA: TGTGCCAGCAGTTACGCCCGGGTAAAGAGTGAGACCCAGTACTTC.